The 22 T cell receptor beta chains reported below all come from one sample, sequenced in a study of shared clonotypes between healthy human individuals. Repertoires were generated with immunoSEQ multiplex PCR, while TCRdb's copy carries only in-frame clones and drops some. Of about 2 million clones listed, about 94% are singletons. It was CD45RO-negative cells, positively selected for CCR7, that made up naive CD8 cells, with terminally differentiated effector memory CD45RA+ cells excluded. Sequenced sample: naive CD8+ T cells sorted from blood. The receptor source for this set is a man between 18 and 35 years old in good health.

This clone was seen once. The rearrangement joins TRBV7-9 to TRBJ2-7, with TRBD2 matching over 8 bases. The CDR3 spans 14 residues. V dropped 3 bases and J dropped 5; count of bases not matched to a gene: 6. Germline V gene sequence: CDR1 SEHNR, CDR2 FQNEAQ (reference sequence). DNA of the CDR3: TGTGCCAGCAGCTTCCCAGCGGGAGCGCACGAGCAGTACTTC. This translates into CASSFPAGAHEQYF.

J is TRBJ1-6 and V is TRBV27; the D gene is possibly TRBD1 (5 bases). Looked up from germline, CDR1 is MNHEY and CDR2 is SMNVEV (reference sequence). Trimming pared 2 bases from V and 3 bases from J, leaving 11 bases between. The CDR3 is made up of 16 amino acids. The CDR3 DNA reads TGTGCCAGCAGTTTAAGTGGGGCACTCTATAATTCACCCCTCCACTTT. Protein sequence: CASSLSGALYNSPLHF.

Comments on this clone: At one of its ends the junction is not consistent with the germline gene, which may arise from a read error. The chain is built from TRBV9 and TRBJ2-3; D may be TRBD2 (6 bases). This CDR3 has 16 residues. Germline V gives CDR1 SGDLS, CDR2 YYNGEE. CDR3 bases: TGTGCCAGCGGCGTGTCCAGGGCGGGGCTTACAGATACGCAGTATTTT. Amino acids: CASGVSRAGLTDTQYF.

J is TRBJ2-3 and V is TRBV9; 10 nucleotides line up with TRBD2. The germline V gene encodes CDR1 SGDLS and CDR2 YYNGEE. With V trimmed by 8 bases and J by 0 bases, 12 bases remained unmatched. The length of the CDR3 is 17 residues. The CDR3 DNA is TGTGCCAGTGACCCGGGACTAGCGTTCCCTAGCACAGATACGCAGTATTTT. Translated: CASDPGLAFPSTDTQYF.

V usage is TRBV10-3 and J usage is TRBJ2-7; 11 bases agree with TRBD2. The CDR3 has 13 residues. Trimming took 10 bases from V and 3 from J; bases not matched to a gene: 5. The germline V gene encodes CDR1 ENHRY and CDR2 SYGVKD. In nucleotides, the CDR3 is TGTGCCACCCTACTAGCGGGGGACTACGAGCAGTACTTC. Protein: CATLLAGDYEQYF.

The chain recombines TRBV19 with TRBJ1-5, with D unclear. With 3 bases removed from V and 5 bases from J, the gap between germline ends came to 8 bases. This CDR3 contains 13 residues. Per the germline V gene, CDR1 is LNHDA and CDR2 is SQIVND (reference sequence). CDR3 sequence reads: CASSISPYQPQHF. CDR3 in DNA: TGTGCCAGTAGTATTTCCCCATATCAGCCCCAGCATTTT.

The chain carries TRBV9 and TRBJ2-1; TRBD2 matches 7 bases. The CDR3 has 18 residues. The trim removed 4 bases at V and 5 bases at J, leaving 18 bases unmatched. Germline lookup yields CDR1 SGDLS and CDR2 YYNGEE. The CDR3 here is CASSIKSAREGPHNEQFF. In DNA, the CDR3 is TGTGCCAGCAGCATCAAATCTGCGAGGGAGGGCCCCCACAATGAGCAGTTCTTC.

This chain joins TRBV27 and TRBJ1-2, with no clear D. V was trimmed by 5 bases and J by 2 bases, leaving 15 bases between them. The CDR3 runs to 15 residues. Germline assignment: CDR1 MNHEY and CDR2 SMNVEV (reference sequence). Here the CDR3 reads CASSDTPDLNYGYTF. DNA for the CDR3: TGTGCCAGCAGTGACACCCCGGACCTCAACTATGGCTACACCTTC.

The DNA of the CDR3 is TGTGCCAGCAGCTCCTACAGCGGGGGGAGTGAAGATGGCTACACCTTC. Its translation: CASSSYSGGSEDGYTF. J is TRBJ1-2 and V is TRBV7-9; possible D gene TRBD1, 5 bases. Trimming pared 4 bases from V and 6 bases from J, leaving 21 bases between. This CDR3 contains 16 residues. Germline V gene data show CDR1 as SEHNR and CDR2 as FQNEAQ (reference sequence).

V gene TRBV11-2 combines with J gene TRBJ1-6; the D is unclear. V lost 1 base, J lost 5 bases, and 6 bases lay in between. This CDR3 is 14 amino acids long. Germline-derived CDR1 and CDR2 are SGHAT and FQNNGV. The CDR3 reads CASSLAFNNSPLHF. The CDR3 DNA sequence: TGTGCCAGCAGCTTAGCCTTTAATAATTCACCCCTCCACTTT. Filled out from reference TRBV11-2 and TRBJ1-6, the complete variable domain reads EAGVAQSPRYKIIEKRQSVAFWCNPISGHATLYWYQQILGQGPKLLIQFQNNGVVDDSQLPKDRFSAERLKGVDSTLKIQPAKLEDSAVYLCASSLAFNNSPLHFGNGTRLTVT.

The chain couples TRBV11-2 to TRBJ1-2; no firm D call. Germline CDR1 SGHAT, CDR2 FQNNGV. Trimming took off 5 bases at V and 5 bases at J, with 12 bases between the two ends. The CDR3 consists of 13 residues. CDR3 sequence reads: CASSGNSDYGYTF. The CDR3 bases are TGTGCCAGCAGCGGGAACTCGGATTATGGCTACACCTTC.

This chain joins TRBV19 and TRBJ2-7, with 7 nucleotides matching TRBD1. The CDR3 runs 13 residues. Trimming at V came to 5 bases and at J to 3 bases, leaving 4 bases not matched to a gene. The germline gives CDR1 LNHDA, CDR2 SQIVND (reference sequence). CDR3 in amino acids: CASSVTGVYEQYF. The CDR3 nucleotides read TGTGCCAGTAGTGTTACAGGGGTCTACGAGCAGTACTTC. Filled out from reference TRBV19 and TRBJ2-7, the complete variable domain reads DGGITQSPKYLFRKEGQNVTLSCEQNLNHDAMYWYRQDPGQGLRLIYYSQIVNDFQKGDIAEGYSVSREKKESFPLTVTSAQKNPTAFYLCASSVTGVYEQYFGPGTRLTVT.

This clone was recorded only once. This specimen includes other DNA sequences encoding the same CDR3. The CDR3 sequence is CASSPSGTEAFF. As DNA, the CDR3 is TGTGCCAGCTCACCATCGGGGACTGAAGCTTTCTTT. V and J are TRBV18 and TRBJ1-1; no firm D call. CDR3 size: 12 residues. Trimming pared 2 bases from V and 5 bases from J, leaving 6 bases between. Germline assignment: CDR1 KGHSH and CDR2 LQKENI.

V gene TRBV28 combines with J gene TRBJ1-3, with 7 bases identical to TRBD1. The CDR3 sequence is 14 residues long. The V and J ends lost 9 bases and 0 bases, in that order; junction bases with no gene match: 5. CDR1 MDHEN and CDR2 SYDVKM come from the germline V gene. CDR3: CASTGEDSGNTIYF. CDR3 nucleotide sequence: TGTGCCAGTACAGGGGAGGACTCTGGAAACACCATATATTTT. Full variable domain (missing parts from reference TRBV28 and TRBJ1-3): DVKVTQSSRYLVKRTGEKVFLECVQDMDHENMFWYRQDPGLGLRLIYFSYDVKMKEKGDIPEGYSVSREKKERFSLILESASTNQTSMYLCASTGEDSGNTIYFGEGSWLTVV.

The J gene is TRBJ2-7, the V gene TRBV6-8, with D tentatively TRBD1 (5 bases). The CDR3 loop spans 15 amino acids. Trimming left V 5 bases short and J 6 bases short, with 20 bases between. Germline values: CDR1 MNHGY, CDR2 SAAAGT. DNA for the CDR3: TGTGCCAGCAGTAAAGAAGGACAATTATGCGCCGAGCAGTACTTC. It specifies CASSKEGQLCAEQYF.

This chain links TRBV12-5 with TRBJ1-1; D not resolved. Trimming removed 8 bases from V and 1 base from J, with 8 bases in between. Looked up from germline, CDR1 is LGHNT and CDR2 is FRNRAP. The CDR3 runs to 12 residues. CDR3 sequence: CASSNRNTEAFF. The CDR3 nucleotides are TGTGCTAGTTCAAACCGGAACACTGAAGCTTTCTTT.

The chain employs TRBV5-6 and TRBJ2-7; D is perhaps TRBD1 (6 bases). With 4 bases removed from V and 3 bases from J, the gap between germline ends came to 14 bases. Germline loops: CDR1 SGHDT, CDR2 YYEEEE. The CDR3 length is 14 residues. CDR3: CASSGGHGDYEQYF. The CDR3 DNA follows: TGTGCCAGCAGCGGGGGACACGGAGACTACGAGCAGTACTTC.

Here the CDR3 reads CASSLQGPLTEAFF. CDR3 in DNA: TGTGCCAGCAGTTTACAGGGGCCGCTCACTGAAGCTTTCTTT. This chain uses TRBV27 with TRBJ1-1; maybe TRBD1 (6 bases). This CDR3 has 14 amino acids. Germline V CDR1 and CDR2: MNHEY, SMNVEV (reference sequence). Trimming took off 2 bases at V and 4 bases at J, with 11 bases between the two ends.

This sequence joins TRBV7-6 and TRBJ2-1, with D possibly TRBD2 on 6 matching bases. The V gene's germline CDR1 is SGHVS and CDR2 FNYEAQ. The CDR3 covers 18 residues. V lost 4 bases and J 0 bases, leaving 19 bases between the germline ends. The CDR3 reads CASSYLVGSGSSYNEQFF. The CDR3 DNA sequence: TGTGCCAGCAGCTACCTCGTAGGTAGCGGTAGCTCCTACAATGAGCAGTTCTTC. Full variable domain (remainder filled in from reference TRBV7-6 and TRBJ2-1): GAGVSQSPRYKVTKRGQDVALRCDPISGHVSLYWYRQALGQGPEFLTYFNYEAQQDKSGLPNDRFSAERPEGSISTLTIQRTEQRDSAMYRCASSYLVGSGSSYNEQFFGPGTRLTVL.

This clone has just one count. The chain couples TRBV2 to TRBJ1-2, with D maybe TRBD1 (6 bases). Trimming removed 3 bases from V and 2 bases from J, with 13 bases in between. The CDR3 is 15 amino acids. Looked up from germline, CDR1 is SNHLY and CDR2 is FYNNEI. The CDR3 region is CASSERGAANYGYTF. CDR3 sequence (DNA): TGTGCCAGCAGTGAGCGGGGGGCGGCAAACTATGGCTACACCTTC. Full variable domain (remainder filled in from reference TRBV2 and TRBJ1-2): EPEVTQTPSHQVTQMGQEVILRCVPISNHLYFYWYRQILGQKVEFLVSFYNNEISEKSEIFDDQFSVERPDGSNFTLKIRSTKLEDSAMYFCASSERGAANYGYTFGSGTRLTVV.

V is TRBV2 and J is TRBJ2-3; maybe TRBD1 (5 bases). Germline V CDR1 and CDR2: SNHLY, FYNNEI. The length of the CDR3 is 14 residues. V shed 7 bases and J shed 2 bases, with 13 bases lying between them. In nucleotides, the CDR3 is TGTGCCAGCACCCGCCGACAGTCCACAGATACGCAGTATTTT. This codes for CASTRRQSTDTQYF.

This clone was detected only once. The chain employs TRBV7-8 and TRBJ2-7; no clear D gene. The CDR3 runs to 13 residues. Germline V CDR1 and CDR2: SGHVS, FQNEAQ. Deletions cut 2 bases from V and 6 bases from J, with 11 bases between. The CDR3, as DNA: TGTGCCAGCAGCTTAAATCCGGAAGCCGAGCAGTACTTC. Translation gives CASSLNPEAEQYF.